In this sample, the clone carrying this T cell receptor (beta chain) turned up many times. Its antigen is as yet unknown. This entry is derived from a study of post-analysis software for immune sequencing data. General study points: Pronounced co-clustering by F measure was evident among identically batched samples. In multiple sclerosis, normalized Chao1 diversity was significantly below that of controls. When patients were compared with controls, a handful of TRBV segments were more frequent, TRBV5-6, TRBV5-1 and TRBV20-1 among them.

Built from TCR beta cDNA, the libraries had unique molecular identifiers in them. Via MiXCR, TCRdb re-called the PCR reads, giving one row per CDR3 protein. Counted here are a few hundred thousand distinct CDR3 sequences, 30% to 45% occurring once; the ten biggest clones make up 4% to 6%. Germline CDR1 is DFQATT and CDR2 is SNEGSKA (reference sequence). The CDR3 is 14 amino acids. The trim removed 7 bases at V and 10 bases at J, leaving 14 bases unmatched. The receptor comes from a girl between 5 and 17 years old with multiple sclerosis. V is TRBV20-1 and J is TRBJ2-5; 11 bases fit TRBD1. The sample consisted of blood. In DNA, the CDR3 is TGCAGTGGGGGACAGGGGGGTTCAGAGAGGGACCAGTACTTC. Amino acids: CSGGQGGSERDQYF.